A selection of T cell receptor beta chains follows, all from one sample in a study of OX40 agonist ivuxolimab in advanced cancers. Measured with immunoSEQ multiplex PCR; TCRdb has only the in-frame clones, and not every one. This table holds tens of thousands of clones, around 80% found once. Sequenced here: CD4+ or CD8+ T cells sorted from blood, sampled in a trial of the OX40 agonist ivuxolimab. Every receptor here comes from an adult with an advanced solid tumor such as melanoma, head and neck, liver or kidney cancer. Both conserved end residues are part of each CDR3. Each record gives: D gene, J gene, V gene, CDR3 protein. A D gene is named only where the DNA matches it firmly.

D: NA; J: TRBJ1-2; V: TRBV19; CDR3: CASSIDPQGKNYGYTF
D: NA; J: TRBJ2-1; V: TRBV20-1; CDR3: CSAGRSYQQFF
D: NA; J: TRBJ1-1; V: TRBV4-3; CDR3: CASSRDLNTEAFF
D: NA; J: TRBJ2-7; V: TRBV13; CDR3: CASSWGQVPASYEQYF
D: TRBD1; J: TRBJ2-5; V: TRBV27; CDR3: CASSLDPRQGRETQYF
D: TRBD1; J: TRBJ2-1; V: TRBV6-1; CDR3: CASVADRGADEQFF
D: TRBD2; J: TRBJ2-5; V: TRBV7-2; CDR3: CASSPPTSWGQETQYF
D: NA; J: TRBJ2-7; V: TRBV2; CDR3: CASSEMGGGYYEQYF
D: TRBD1; J: TRBJ2-1; V: TRBV6-1; CDR3: CASSGRQGSSYNEQFF
D: TRBD1; J: TRBJ1-1; V: TRBV19; CDR3: CASSSWDRGMNTEAFF
D: TRBD2; J: TRBJ2-1; V: TRBV7-2; CDR3: CASSISGRAEQFF
D: NA; J: TRBJ2-5; V: TRBV5-6; CDR3: CASSFGQGTQETQYF
D: NA; J: TRBJ2-5; V: TRBV4-1; CDR3: CASSKQWRETQYF
D: NA; J: TRBJ2-5; V: TRBV28; CDR3: CATSLGFEETQYF
D: TRBD1; J: TRBJ2-4; V: TRBV5-1; CDR3: CASSLDGFSRDRSRAKNIQYF
D: NA; J: TRBJ2-1; V: TRBV7-8; CDR3: CASSPPRRERPHNEQFF
D: TRBD2; J: TRBJ2-5; V: TRBV4-2; CDR3: CASSQDNGGGRETQYF
D: NA; J: TRBJ2-1; V: TRBV5-8; CDR3: CASSSDHSYNEQFF
D: NA; J: TRBJ1-1; V: TRBV2; CDR3: CASSEAVEAFF
D: NA; J: TRBJ2-7; V: TRBV4-2; CDR3: CASSQDLSDSSYEQYF
D: TRBD1; J: TRBJ1-3; V: TRBV7-2; CDR3: CASSAGQGRGNTIYF
D: NA; J: TRBJ1-3; V: TRBV4-1; CDR3: CASSQVSGNTIYF
D: NA; J: TRBJ1-2; V: TRBV18; CDR3: CASSPLDSNYGYTF
D: NA; J: TRBJ2-7; V: TRBV21-1; CDR3: CASSKIRSPYEQYF
D: NA; J: TRBJ1-1; V: TRBV19; CDR3: CASSYDRLNTEAFF
D: TRBD1; J: TRBJ2-2; V: TRBV5-1; CDR3: CASTTIPPGQGATGELFF
D: NA; J: TRBJ2-1; V: TRBV2; CDR3: CASSAGAGEQFF
D: NA; J: TRBJ1-1; V: TRBV19; CDR3: CASIYRGPEALNTEAFF
D: NA; J: TRBJ2-2; V: TRBV5-1; CDR3: CASSLSTGNTGELFF
D: NA; J: TRBJ1-2; V: TRBV7-2; CDR3: CASSLAGGASTYGYTF
D: NA; J: TRBJ2-7; V: TRBV10-1; CDR3: CASSESRGAETYEQYF
D: NA; J: TRBJ1-1; V: TRBV10-1; CDR3: CASSESGGIFAEAFF
D: TRBD2; J: TRBJ2-7; V: TRBV28; CDR3: CASRLAGSYEQYF
D: TRBD2; J: TRBJ2-7; V: TRBV4-1; CDR3: CASSPLLAGPYEQYF
D: NA; J: TRBJ1-1; V: TRBV28; CDR3: CASSFQDWNTEAFF
D: NA; J: TRBJ2-2; V: TRBV29-1; CDR3: CSVRTGTSNTGELFF
D: NA; J: TRBJ2-2; V: TRBV7-3; CDR3: CASSPDYNSPGELFF
D: TRBD1; J: TRBJ1-1; V: TRBV9; CDR3: CASSKTGQGTAEAFF
D: TRBD2; J: TRBJ2-3; V: TRBV7-2; CDR3: CASSWRASGSDTQYF
D: TRBD1; J: TRBJ2-3; V: TRBV29-1; CDR3: CSVLVTGVTDTQYF
D: TRBD2; J: TRBJ2-2; V: TRBV5-5; CDR3: CASSLAGTIYTGELFF
D: NA; J: TRBJ2-3; V: TRBV19; CDR3: CASTRRPDWRNTDTQYF
D: NA; J: TRBJ1-2; V: TRBV11-2; CDR3: CASSLEPSNYGYTF
D: TRBD1; J: TRBJ2-7; V: TRBV5-4; CDR3: CASSPGQGSGEQYF
D: NA; J: TRBJ1-5; V: TRBV18; CDR3: CASSPTQVNQPQHF
D: NA; J: TRBJ2-1; V: TRBV6-4; CDR3: CASFWWEDYNEQFF
D: TRBD1; J: TRBJ1-1; V: TRBV5-1; CDR3: CASSLVPGGTEAFF
D: TRBD1; J: TRBJ2-5; V: TRBV25-1; CDR3: CASSEFGTGLTQYF
D: TRBD2; J: TRBJ2-1; V: TRBV19; CDR3: CASSIASGNEQFF
D: NA; J: TRBJ1-5; V: TRBV7-2; CDR3: CASSSIGGQPQHF
D: NA; J: TRBJ1-1; V: TRBV10-1; CDR3: CASSSGVSTEAFF
D: TRBD2; J: TRBJ2-7; V: TRBV28; CDR3: CASTPDRWGRATYEQYF
D: NA; J: TRBJ1-2; V: TRBV2; CDR3: CASMASGNYGYTF
D: TRBD2; J: TRBJ2-5; V: TRBV28; CDR3: CASSSSGRRAETQYF
D: NA; J: TRBJ2-5; V: TRBV11-2; CDR3: CASSFGRLQETQYF
D: NA; J: TRBJ2-2; V: TRBV2; CDR3: CASSDTGEDTGELFF
D: TRBD1; J: TRBJ1-5; V: TRBV28; CDR3: CASSKGQGWQPQHF
D: TRBD1; J: TRBJ1-1; V: TRBV6-5; CDR3: CASSYSRGSTEAFF
D: NA; J: TRBJ2-7; V: TRBV18; CDR3: CASSSQRAGGEQYF